This T cell receptor beta chain came from a study of cytomegalovirus exposure and HLA in healthy donors. The ends were cut back, 2 bases at V and 5 bases at J, with 4 bases in the middle. Germline V gene lookup returns CDR1 SGHRS and CDR2 YFSETQ. CDR3 length: 11 residues. Primers for the PCR totalled 60 Vbeta and 13 Jbeta. Here immunoSEQ multiplex PCR was the method, and the copy in TCRdb shows in-frame clones only, minus some. The sample has around 200,000 clones, approximately 85% seen once. The TCR sequence derives from a woman aged 50 to 60 in good health and CMV-seronegative. The sequencing sample was made of PBMCs. V usage is TRBV5-1 and J usage is TRBJ2-5, with D uncertain. This CDR3 reads CASSFGETQYF. DNA of the CDR3: TGCGCCAGCAGCTTCGGGGAGACCCAGTACTTC.